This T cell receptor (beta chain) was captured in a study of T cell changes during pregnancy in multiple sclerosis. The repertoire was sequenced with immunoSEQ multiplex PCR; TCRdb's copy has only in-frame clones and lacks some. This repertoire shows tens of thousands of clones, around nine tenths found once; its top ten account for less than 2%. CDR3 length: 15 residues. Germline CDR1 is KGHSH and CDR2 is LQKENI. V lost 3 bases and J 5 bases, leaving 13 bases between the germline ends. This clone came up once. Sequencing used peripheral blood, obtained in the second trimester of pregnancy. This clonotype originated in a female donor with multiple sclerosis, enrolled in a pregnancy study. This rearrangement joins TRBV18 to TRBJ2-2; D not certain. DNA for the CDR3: TGTGCCAGCTCACCTCTCTCTCCCCGTACCGGGGAGCTGTTTTTT. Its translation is CASSPLSPRTGELFF.